One and the same sample provided the 12 T cell receptor beta chains below, sequenced in a study of T cells in Graves' hyperthyroidism and ophthalmopathy. The source material, RNA transcripts, was used to amplify TCR beta CDR3 regions. A first-round RT-PCR of the TCR CDR3 used the HTBI primer set. Each CDR3 protein gets one entry after TCRdb re-called the multiplex PCR reads with MiXCR. The sample has approximately 420,000 distinct CDR3 sequences, 14% to 15% seen once. Input material: blood. These receptors were collected from a woman younger than 45 with Graves' hyperthyroidism.

This clonotype showed up many times. The CDR3 is CASSRLAGQETQYF. CDR3 coding DNA: TGTGCCAGCAGTAGACTAGCGGGGCAAGAGACCCAGTACTTC. The J gene is TRBJ2-5, the V gene TRBV2; 11 bases match TRBD2. This CDR3 is built from 14 residues. J lost 2 bases, V lost 5 bases, and 1 base had no gene match. The V gene's germline CDR1 is SNHLY and CDR2 FYNNEI.

This clonotype was detected ten times or more. This chain uses TRBV7-6 with TRBJ2-7; 8 bases line up with TRBD2. Germline CDR1 and CDR2: SGHVS and FNYEAQ. The CDR3 runs 17 residues. V shed 5 bases and J 0 bases; nucleotides not matched to a gene: 12. The CDR3 sequence: CASSLGGGKQSSYEQYF. The CDR3 coding sequence is TGTGCCAGCAGCCTCGGGGGGGGAAAACAAAGCTCCTACGAGCAGTACTTC.

Here the CDR3 reads CASSLRGGRFNEQFF. The CDR3 DNA is TGTGCCAGCAGCTTAAGGGGCGGGAGGTTCAATGAGCAGTTCTTC. The gene calls are TRBV7-3 and TRBJ2-1; 8 nucleotides align to TRBD2. Germline V gene sequence: CDR1 SGHTA, CDR2 FQGTGA. This CDR3 spans 15 amino acids. With V trimmed by 1 base and J by 6 bases, 5 bases remained unmatched.

The chain has TRBV4-1 and TRBJ2-1; the D is unclear. The length of the CDR3 is 17 residues. CDR1 MGHRA and CDR2 YSYEKL come from the germline V gene. V lost 1 base to trimming and J lost 0 bases, with 13 bases between them. CDR3 sequence: CASSQGIIRSSYNEQFF. The CDR3 nucleotides read TGCGCCAGCAGCCAAGGAATCATACGCAGCTCCTACAATGAGCAGTTCTTC.

This clonotype was observed a handful of times. The V and J genes are TRBV5-4 and TRBJ2-1; no clear D. The length of the CDR3 is 12 residues. CDR1 SGHNT and CDR2 YYREEE come from the germline V gene (reference sequence). The V and J ends lost 3 bases and 6 bases respectively, with 7 bases between them. Here the CDR3 reads CASSSPANEQFF. In DNA form, the CDR3 reads TGTGCCAGCAGCTCGCCGGCCAATGAGCAGTTCTTC.

This clonotype has just a few counts. This chain joins TRBV3-1 and TRBJ1-6; D is perhaps TRBD1 (5 bases). Deletions cut 0 bases from V and 7 bases from J, with 10 bases between. Germline V gives CDR1 LGHDT, CDR2 YNNKEL (reference sequence). The CDR3 is 15 residues long. The CDR3 DNA reads as TGTGCCAGCAGCCAAGAGGGACTGACAAATTCACCCCTCCACTTT. Amino acids: CASSQEGLTNSPLHF.

The table lists this clonotype with many counts. J is TRBJ2-3 and V is TRBV27; a possible D gene is TRBD2 (5 bases). This CDR3 has 16 residues. Trimming stripped 5 bases from V and 3 bases from J, with 18 bases between. Germline V CDR1 and CDR2: MNHEY, SMNVEV (reference sequence). CDR3 sequence (DNA): TGTGCCAGCAGTACCTACCGACCCGGCGGGACAGATACGCAGTATTTT. It translates to CASSTYRPGGTDTQYF.

V is TRBV20-1 and J is TRBJ1-2; possible D gene TRBD1, 5 bases. Trimming removed 5 bases from V and 7 bases from J, with 23 bases in between. The CDR3 sequence is 15 residues long. CDR1 and CDR2 (germline): DFQATT, SNEGSKA (reference sequence). CDR3: CSAQNRIQPRGGYTF. In nucleotides, the CDR3 is TGCAGTGCTCAGAACAGGATCCAACCCCGCGGTGGCTACACCTTC.

This clonotype was detected only a few times. It is likely a read error, because the conserved phenylalanine at the end of the CDR3 is missing. V is TRBV12-3 or TRBV12-4 and J is TRBJ2-7, with 9 positions matching TRBD1. This CDR3 is built from 16 residues. Losses at the gene ends were 6 bases for V and 1 base for J; bases not matched to a gene: 10. The CDR3 coding sequence is TGTGCCAGCAGCCCTACGGCCGGGACAGGGTCCTACGAGCAGTACTCC. Translation gives CASSPTAGTGSYEQYS.

This clonotype was counted ten times or more. The chain combines TRBV28 with TRBJ2-2; possibly TRBD1 for D (6 bases). Germline CDR1 MDHEN, CDR2 SYDVKM. Trimming took off 5 bases at V and 2 bases at J, with 12 bases between the two ends. The CDR3 has 15 residues. CDR3 DNA sequence: TGTGCCAGCAGTCGAACGACAGGAAACACCGGGGAGCTGTTTTTT. Translation gives CASSRTTGNTGELFF.

V is TRBV7-3 and J is TRBJ2-3; the D is unclear. V was clipped by 8 bases and J by 0 bases, with 12 bases between them. Germline V lookup: CDR1 SGHTA, CDR2 FQGTGA. This CDR3 region has 14 residues. CDR3 bases: TGTGCCAGCGCCCCCCAGGAAAGCACAGATACGCAGTATTTT. Amino acids: CASAPQESTDTQYF.

This chain connects TRBV20-1 to TRBJ2-1; 16 bases are a match to TRBD2. This CDR3 has 17 amino acids. CDR1 is DFQATT and CDR2 is SNEGSKA in the germline V gene (reference sequence). Trimming took 4 bases from V and 0 from J; bases not matched to a gene: 3. The CDR3 loop is CSATGLAGGSSYNEQFF. The CDR3 coding sequence is TGCAGTGCTACGGGACTAGCGGGAGGGAGCTCCTACAATGAGCAGTTCTTC.